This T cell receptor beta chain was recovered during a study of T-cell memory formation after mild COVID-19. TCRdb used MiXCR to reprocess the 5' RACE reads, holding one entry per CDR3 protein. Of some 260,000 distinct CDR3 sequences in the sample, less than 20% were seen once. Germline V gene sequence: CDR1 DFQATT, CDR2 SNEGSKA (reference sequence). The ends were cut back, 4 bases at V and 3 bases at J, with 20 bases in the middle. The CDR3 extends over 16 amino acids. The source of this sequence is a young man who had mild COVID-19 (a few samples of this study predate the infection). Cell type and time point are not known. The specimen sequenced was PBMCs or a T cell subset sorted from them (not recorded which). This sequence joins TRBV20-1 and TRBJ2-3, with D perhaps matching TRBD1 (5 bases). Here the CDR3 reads CSATGYGPLGTDTQYF. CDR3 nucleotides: TGCAGTGCTACAGGGTACGGCCCATTAGGTACAGATACGCAGTATTTT.